A selection of T cell receptor beta chains follows, all from one sample in a study of cytomegalovirus exposure and HLA in healthy donors. Profiled with immunoSEQ multiplex PCR; TCRdb holds only in-frame clones, not every one. This table has roughly 130,000 clones, 65% to 90% appearing once. The specimen sequenced was PBMCs. Every receptor here comes from a man aged 25 to 40 in good health and CMV-seronegative. CDR3s include the opening cysteine and the closing phenylalanine or tryptophan. Only part of the rows carry a size: once, few, many, or a class if the clone is expanded.

clone_size v_call cdr3_aa
few TRBV5-6 CASSLAAGGRNEQFF
once TRBV6-6 CASSTSDSRTEAFF
. TRBV9 CASSFHSGIGNTIYF
. TRBV6-5 CASSGSRLNQPQHF
few TRBV27 CASSLYLGHLYEQYF
. TRBV9 CASSVGGADTQYF
few TRBV7-9 CASSLEDGAGVYNEQFF
. TRBV7-9 CASSPDREYYGYTF
. TRBV6-1 CASNRRAPEAFF
medium-sized TRBV2 CASSYSGLAGVYNEQFF
. TRBV5-1 CASSLGQGATTTDTQYF
. TRBV6-1 CASRTGVAQHF
. TRBV4-1 CASSPDRGEAGELFF
. TRBV7-2 CASSLGEEGQGLFNQPQHF
. TRBV7-9 CASSLGARDSTYEQYF
few TRBV5-6 CASSPKGASTYGTGELFF
. TRBV27 CASSNSIPGTDTQYF
. TRBV19 CASNKDRTLQPQHF
. TRBV5-5 CASSLDPGVNSPLHF
. TRBV9 CASSPSSGANGLTF
. TRBV7-2 CASSRKASGAPYEQYF
. TRBV27 CASSPPGSYNSPLHF
. TRBV9 CASSATRDTYEQYF
. TRBV25-1 CASSEWGGGNTDTQYF
. TRBV2 CASRVLGGYGTDTQYF
once TRBV6-5 CASSYQTGNTEAFF
. TRBV7-9 CAVGTYSNQPQHF
. TRBV2 CASSEVTSNQPQHF
. TRBV6-4 CASSGTGGSTDTQYF
. TRBV5-1 CASSGGTGSGYGYTF
. TRBV6-1 CASSRQGANVLTF
. TRBV5-1 CASSLGPGVSGANVLTF
. TRBV6-1 CASSEGRTGNQPQHF
. TRBV19 CASSVLGVPNTEAFF
. TRBV15 CATSRGQGASYEQYF
. TRBV27 CASSLSVASGANVLTF
. TRBV10-2 CASSESGGGTDTQYF
. TRBV7-6 CASSLSRGHSGELFF
. TRBV5-1 CASSLAGRGGPDTQYF
. TRBV6-1 CASSDVENNEQFF